The sequence of this T cell receptor (beta chain) was determined in a study of blood T cell repertoires in COVID-19. TCRdb's table, derived via immunoSEQ multiplex PCR, lists solely in-frame clones and lacks some. This sample yields fewer than 350,000 clones, of which roughly 86% are seen a single time; approximately 1% belongs to the top ten. The table lists this clone with a count of one. This CDR3 has 17 amino acids. V lost 5 bases to trimming and J lost 5 bases; unmatched junction nucleotides: 14. The germline CDR1 and CDR2 sequences are MNHEY and SMNVEV (reference sequence). The J gene is TRBJ1-3, the V gene TRBV27; 8 bases map to TRBD1. This receptor was taken from a woman between 25 and 40 years old who had been exposed to COVID-19. Sequencing input: PBMCs or T cells enriched from blood (not recorded which). The CDR3 is CASSPPTGASVRNTIYF. As DNA, the CDR3 is TGTGCCAGCAGTCCCCCGACAGGGGCCTCTGTCAGAAACACCATATATTTT.